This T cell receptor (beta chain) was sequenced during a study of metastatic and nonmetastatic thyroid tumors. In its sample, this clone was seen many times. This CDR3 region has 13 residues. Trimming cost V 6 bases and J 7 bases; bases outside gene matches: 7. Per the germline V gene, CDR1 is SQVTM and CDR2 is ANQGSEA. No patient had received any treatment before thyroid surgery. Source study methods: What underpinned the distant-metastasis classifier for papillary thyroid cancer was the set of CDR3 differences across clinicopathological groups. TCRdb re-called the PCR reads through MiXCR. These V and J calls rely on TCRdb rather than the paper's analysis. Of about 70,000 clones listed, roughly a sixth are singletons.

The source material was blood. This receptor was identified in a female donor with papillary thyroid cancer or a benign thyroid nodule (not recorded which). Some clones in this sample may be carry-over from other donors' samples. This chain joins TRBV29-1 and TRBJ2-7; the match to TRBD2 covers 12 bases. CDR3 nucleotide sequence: TGCAGCGTCTCGACTAGCGGGAGTGGTGAGCAGTACTTC. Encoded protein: CSVSTSGSGEQYF.